This entry is about one TCR beta chain. Its specificity is not known. The CDR3 is 14 amino acids. From germline, CDR1 is DFQATT and CDR2 SNEGSKA (reference sequence). V dropped 5 bases and J dropped 3 bases, with 17 bases sitting between them. Sample-barcoded 5' priming and a J-beta primer mix drove a second PCR of about 6 to 12 cycles. In TCRdb, the 5' RACE reads were re-called with MiXCR into one record per CDR3 protein. The sample contains 700,000 to 1,000,000 distinct CDR3 sequences, about 42% of which appear only once. This specimen comes from a study of blood T cells in healthy people across ages. General observations from the study: As naive T cell percentage varied, TCR beta diversity correlated strongly with it. Unknown CMV status may confound age-related changes in expanded clones.

The authors extracted at least 6 micrograms of total RNA per sample. The TCR comes from a man aged 55 to 70 in good health. Sequenced sample: blood. This sequence joins TRBV20-1 and TRBJ2-7; possibly TRBD1 for D (7 bases). The CDR3 DNA is TGCAGTGCTGATCCGGGGGACAGCCTCTACGAGCAGTACTTC. Its protein product is CSADPGDSLYEQYF.